The 30 T cell receptor beta chains below were found in one sample sequenced in a study of metastatic and nonmetastatic thyroid tumors (dated by TCRdb to between 2020 and 2021). Library method: PCR. Sequencing took place on an Illumina HiSeq 4000. TCRdb handled the public reads itself, with Q25 trimming in fastp and clone calling in MiXCR, and kept productive beta chains. The sample profile shows more than 8,500 clones; roughly 9.7% of them were found once. The ten largest clones add up to around 8% of the sample. No patient had received any treatment before thyroid surgery. Sequencing was carried out using tumor tissue. The receptor set was obtained from a female donor with papillary thyroid cancer or a benign thyroid nodule (not recorded which). Some clones in this sample may be carry-over from other donors' samples.

This clone occurred many times. This chain joins TRBV20-1 and TRBJ1-1; D is possibly TRBD1 (5 bases). Trimming removed 8 bases from V and 1 base from J, with 11 bases in between. The CDR3 is made up of 12 amino acids. Germline V gene data show CDR1 as DFQATT and CDR2 as SNEGSKA (reference sequence). Written as DNA, the CDR3 is TGCAGTCCCCAGACAGAGAACACTGAAGCTTTCTTT. Translated, it gives CSPQTENTEAFF.

Details on this clone: A single base separates this from a much larger clone, so it may be a read error. J is TRBJ2-1 and V is TRBV5-6; D may be TRBD1 (6 bases). Germline V gene sequence: CDR1 SGHDT, CDR2 YYEEEE. The CDR3 has 15 residues. The CDR3 region is CASSTDSIFNNEQLF. CDR3 bases: TGTGCCAGCAGCACGGACAGTATTTTCAACAATGAGCAGCTCTTC.

This clone was seen many times. The V gene is TRBV4-1, the J gene TRBJ1-4; D perhaps matches TRBD1 (5 bases). The germline V gene has CDR1 MGHRA and CDR2 YSYEKL. V gave up 1 base and J gave up 2 bases, with 14 bases separating them. The CDR3 totals 17 residues. Written as DNA, the CDR3 is TGCGCCAGCAGCCAAGCTCGTCTCAGGGAGACTAATGAAAAACTGTTTTTT. This encodes CASSQARLRETNEKLFF.

There are many counts of this clone. The J gene is TRBJ2-5, the V gene TRBV5-1; D is unclear. V was clipped by 4 bases and J by 5 bases, with 12 bases between them. The CDR3 totals 13 residues. Per germline, CDR1 SGHRS and CDR2 YFSETQ. Here the CDR3 reads CASSPTIPETQYF. The DNA for the CDR3 is TGCGCCAGCAGCCCCACTATCCCGGAGACCCAGTACTTC.

The table lists this clone with many counts. The chain links TRBV15 to TRBJ1-4, with D possibly being TRBD1 (5 bases). The ends were cut back, 4 bases at V and 7 bases at J, with 16 bases in the middle. Germline CDR1 reads LNHNV; CDR2 reads YYDKDF (reference sequence). The length of the CDR3 is 15 residues. The CDR3 DNA is TGTGCCACCAGCACCAATCCAGGGTCGGGTGAAAAACTGTTTTTT. The encoded protein is CATSTNPGSGEKLFF.

By share, this clone ranks as medium-sized. The chain links TRBV7-3 to TRBJ2-7; the D gene is possibly TRBD1 (5 bases). The V and J ends lost 4 bases and 3 bases respectively, with 10 bases between them. The CDR3 contains 13 residues. Per germline, CDR1 SGHTA and CDR2 FQGTGA. The CDR3 loop is CASSSSGFYEQYF. CDR3 coding DNA: TGTGCCAGCAGCTCCTCAGGGTTCTACGAGCAGTACTTC.

This clone was recorded at least ten times. The gene calls are TRBV5-8 and TRBJ2-2; 7 bases are a match to TRBD1. This CDR3 has 15 amino acids. The germline gives CDR1 SGHTS, CDR2 YDEGEE. With V trimmed by 4 bases and J by 0 bases, 3 bases remained unmatched. The CDR3 nucleotides read TGTGCCAGCAGCCGACAGGGCGCGAACACCGGGGAGCTGTTTTTT. Protein: CASSRQGANTGELFF.

This clone was found many times. This rearrangement joins TRBV5-8 to TRBJ1-1; D is perhaps TRBD1 (5 bases). V lost 4 bases and J lost 1, with 11 bases in between. Germline CDR1 SGHTS, CDR2 YDEGEE. The CDR3 loop spans 14 amino acids. CDR3 in DNA: TGTGCCAGCAGCCCTGGGAGGGGGAACACTGAAGCTTTCTTT. It encodes CASSPGRGNTEAFF.

This clone was recorded only once. The chain carries TRBV5-6 and TRBJ2-7; D gene uncertain. The germline V gene encodes CDR1 SGHDT and CDR2 YYEEEE. The CDR3 consists of 13 residues. Trimming removed 0 bases at V and 0 bases at J, with 4 bases between. The CDR3 DNA sequence: TGTGCCAGCAGCTTGGGGAGCTCCTACGAGCAGTACGTC. This sequence encodes CASSLGSSYEQYV.

This clone came up a few times. The junction and the germline gene differ at one end; a read error may be behind it. Other DNA sequences from this sample encode an identical CDR3 as well. This sequence joins TRBV27 and TRBJ2-5; 8 positions match TRBD1. Germline CDR1 reads MNHEY; CDR2 reads SMNVEV (reference sequence). The CDR3 extends over 17 amino acids. CDR3 residues: CASSRTRTGGRWETQYF. The DNA for the CDR3 is TGCGCCAGCAGTCGAACTCGAACAGGGGGTAGGTGGGAGACACAGTACTTC.

This clone appeared a few times. The J gene is TRBJ1-2, the V gene TRBV12-3 or TRBV12-4, with D possibly TRBD1 on 5 matching bases. CDR3 size: 15 residues. The V end was cut by 5 bases, the J end by 1 base, with 14 bases between. The CDR3 DNA is TGTGCCAGCAGTCGGACCGGGGGGGATAACTATGGCTACACCTTC. Its translation is CASSRTGGDNYGYTF.

This clone was seen just once. The rearrangement links TRBV2 to TRBJ2-3, with D possibly being TRBD1 or TRBD2 (6 bases each). CDR3 length equals 16 residues. V shed 4 bases and J shed 0 bases, with 14 bases lying between them. Germline CDR1 reads SNHLY; CDR2 reads FYNNEI. CDR3 DNA sequence: TGTGCCAGCAGTGGAGGGGGGACCGCTAGCACAGATACGCAGTATTTT. Translating it yields CASSGGGTASTDTQYF.

This clone has a count of ten or more. The J gene is TRBJ2-6, the V gene TRBV2; 10 bases align to TRBD1. With 3 bases clipped from V and 2 bases from J, the junction kept 1 base outside the gene matches. Germline assignment: CDR1 SNHLY and CDR2 FYNNEI. The CDR3 has 16 amino acids. Here the CDR3 DNA reads TGTGCCAGCAGTGAGACAGGGGGCGCTGGGGCCAACGTCCTGACTTTC. The encoded protein is CASSETGGAGANVLTF.

This clone was seen at least ten times. The rearrangement joins TRBV20-1 to TRBJ2-3; 12 nucleotides match TRBD2. The germline gives CDR1 DFQATT, CDR2 SNEGSKA (reference sequence). The CDR3 contains 16 residues. Losses at the gene ends were 5 bases for V and 3 bases for J; bases not matched to a gene: 9. The CDR3 loop reads CSAPRTSGTFTDTQYF. The CDR3 region has the DNA TGCAGTGCTCCCAGGACTAGCGGGACCTTTACAGATACGCAGTATTTT.

This clone has a handful of counts. The rearrangement joins TRBV24-1 to TRBJ2-2, with D perhaps TRBD1 (6 bases). Trimming left V 4 bases short and J 3 bases short, with 11 bases between. The CDR3 length is 15 residues. The germline V gene has CDR1 KGHDR and CDR2 SFDVKD. CDR3 DNA: TGTGCCACCAGTGACCAGGGGTTAGACACCGGGGAGCTGTTTTTT. It specifies CATSDQGLDTGELFF.

This clone was counted ten times or more. The rearrangement links TRBV2 to TRBJ2-1; TRBD2 matches at 9 bases. Germline lookup yields CDR1 SNHLY and CDR2 FYNNEI. The junction had 11 bases not matched to a gene; V was cut back by 5 bases and J by 6 bases. The CDR3 is 16 residues long. The CDR3 coding sequence is TGTGCCAGCAGTTGGAATAGCGGGAGATTAGGCAATGAGCAGTTCTTC. Translated: CASSWNSGRLGNEQFF.

This clone was recorded at least ten times. The rearrangement uses TRBV24-1 and TRBJ2-3; 7 bases fit TRBD1. CDR3 length: 14 amino acids. Germline trimming cut 12 bases from V and 2 bases from J; bases unmatched to any gene: 10. Germline V gene sequence: CDR1 KGHDR, CDR2 SFDVKD. CDR3 residues: CASQARGLTDTQYF. In nucleotides, the CDR3 is TGTGCCTCCCAGGCAAGGGGGCTCACAGATACGCAGTATTTT.

This clone was observed at least ten times. The chain recombines TRBV10-3 with TRBJ2-4, with 10 bases that match TRBD2. The V gene's germline CDR1 is ENHRY and CDR2 SYGVKD. V lost 4 bases, J lost 6 bases, and 6 bases stayed unmatched. The CDR3 runs 15 residues. CDR3 DNA sequence: TGTGCCATCAGTGGGGCTAGCGGGAGTGTAAACATTCAGTACTTC. Protein sequence: CAISGASGSVNIQYF.

By share of the sample, this clone is medium-sized. CDR3 region: CASSRGRLRTDTQYF. The CDR3 DNA follows: TGTGCCAGCAGTCGTGGGCGCCTCAGAACAGATACGCAGTATTTT. V is TRBV6-2 or TRBV6-3 and J is TRBJ2-3; D remains unclear. Trimming cost V 5 bases and J 3 bases, with 15 bases left between them. This CDR3 is 15 amino acids long. CDR1 is MNHEY, CDR2 SVGEGT, per germline.

As to this clone: The junction does not match germline at one end; this may be a read error. The sample has other DNA sequences that encode this CDR3 too. The J gene is TRBJ2-6, the V gene TRBV5-1; D uncertain. This CDR3 spans 14 amino acids. Germline V gene data show CDR1 as SGHRS and CDR2 as YFSETQ. The CDR3 loop is CASSFGSGANVLTF. CDR3 nucleotides: TGCGCCAGCAGCTTTGGTTCTGGTGCCAACGTCCTGACTTTC.

This clone is medium-sized in the sample. The chain employs TRBV28 and TRBJ1-4; D ambiguous. This CDR3 is 14 amino acids long. Trimming shortened V by 1 base and J by 2 bases, and 5 bases separated the two germline ends. CDR1 and CDR2 from the germline V gene are MDHEN and SYDVKM. CDR3 protein: CASSLSYTNEKLFF. CDR3 DNA: TGTGCCAGCAGTTTATCTTATACTAATGAAAAACTGTTTTTT.

This clone was observed many times. The rearrangement links TRBV7-3 to TRBJ1-2; D remains unclear. The CDR3 is 14 amino acids. Trimming left V 1 base short and J 3 bases short, with 9 bases between. Per the germline V gene, CDR1 is SGHTA and CDR2 is FQGTGA. The CDR3 loop reads CASSLSPQDYGYTF. The CDR3 coding sequence is TGTGCCAGCAGCTTAAGTCCTCAGGACTATGGCTACACCTTC.

This clone was recorded at least ten times. The chain has TRBV30 and TRBJ1-1; the D gene is possibly TRBD1 (5 bases). Trimming removed 4 bases from V and 3 bases from J, with 6 bases in between. The germline CDR1 and CDR2 sequences are GTSNPN and SVGIG (reference sequence). The CDR3 spans 11 residues. CDR3 nucleotides: TGTGCCTGGACAGGGTACACTGAAGCTTTCTTT. Protein sequence: CAWTGYTEAFF.

This clone came up many times. This rearrangement joins TRBV3-1 to TRBJ1-4; D might be TRBD1 (5 bases). The V and J ends lost 3 bases and 10 bases respectively, with 12 bases between them. Looked up from germline, CDR1 is LGHDT and CDR2 is YNNKEL (reference sequence). This CDR3 spans 13 amino acids. CDR3 amino acids: CASSQGGGPKLFF. The CDR3 nucleotides read TGTGCCAGCAGCCAGGGGGGTGGTCCAAAACTGTTTTTT. Filled out from reference TRBV3-1 and TRBJ1-4, the complete variable domain reads DTAVSQTPKYLVTQMGNDKSIKCEQNLGHDTMYWYKQDSKKFLKIMFSYNNKELIINETVPNRFSPKSPDKAHLNLHINSLELGDSAVYFCASSQGGGPKLFFGSGTQLSVL.

The chain links TRBV10-3 to TRBJ2-5; TRBD2 agrees at 10 bases. The CDR3 has 17 residues. Per the germline V gene, CDR1 is ENHRY and CDR2 is SYGVKD. The V and J ends lost 5 bases and 3 bases, in that order; junction bases with no gene match: 12. The CDR3 nucleotides are TGTGCCATCAGTACCAACCCGGGGACTAGCGCCAAAGAGACCCAGTACTTC. It codes for CAISTNPGTSAKETQYF.

The sample holds many counts of this clone. The chain uses TRBV14 and TRBJ2-7; D may be TRBD1 (6 bases). This CDR3 spans 13 amino acids. The germline gives CDR1 SGHDN, CDR2 FVKESK. V lost 0 bases, J lost 3 bases, and 6 bases lay in between. CDR3 protein: CASSQDRGYEQYF. Here the CDR3 DNA reads TGTGCCAGCAGCCAAGACAGGGGCTACGAGCAGTACTTC.

CDR3 protein: CASSIAGLPPSPSYGYTF. CDR3 DNA sequence: TGTGCCAGTAGTATCGCAGGGTTGCCACCATCTCCCTCCTATGGCTACACCTTC. This chain uses TRBV19 with TRBJ1-2; D perhaps matches TRBD1 (5 bases). Germline CDR1 reads LNHDA; CDR2 reads SQIVND (reference sequence). This CDR3 has 18 amino acids. V dropped 3 bases and J dropped 4 bases, with 24 bases sitting between them.

This clone was seen at least ten times. The chain combines TRBV3-1 with TRBJ1-1; TRBD1 might be the D (5 bases). Deletions cut 3 bases from V and 3 bases from J, with 17 bases between. This CDR3 contains 16 residues. The germline CDR1 and CDR2 sequences are LGHDT and YNNKEL (reference sequence). DNA of the CDR3: TGTGCCAGCAGCCATGGCCACAGAGGGGATGACACTGAAGCTTTCTTT. Protein: CASSHGHRGDDTEAFF.

There are many counts of this clone. This rearrangement joins TRBV30 to TRBJ1-1, with no clear D. Germline-derived CDR1 and CDR2 are GTSNPN and SVGIG (reference sequence). V lost 0 bases to trimming and J lost 0 bases, with 8 bases between them. The CDR3 length is 14 residues. CDR3 region: CAWSVLDMNTEAFF. The CDR3 DNA sequence: TGTGCCTGGAGTGTACTGGATATGAACACTGAAGCTTTCTTT.

This clone occurred many times. V is TRBV7-6 and J is TRBJ2-2; the D gene is possibly TRBD2 (5 bases). Trimming removed 1 base from V and 3 bases from J, with 12 bases in between. The CDR3 covers 16 residues. CDR1 is SGHVS, CDR2 FNYEAQ, per germline. The CDR3, as DNA: TGTGCCAGCAGCTTAGAAGGGAGTGACTACACCGGGGAGCTGTTTTTT. As protein: CASSLEGSDYTGELFF.